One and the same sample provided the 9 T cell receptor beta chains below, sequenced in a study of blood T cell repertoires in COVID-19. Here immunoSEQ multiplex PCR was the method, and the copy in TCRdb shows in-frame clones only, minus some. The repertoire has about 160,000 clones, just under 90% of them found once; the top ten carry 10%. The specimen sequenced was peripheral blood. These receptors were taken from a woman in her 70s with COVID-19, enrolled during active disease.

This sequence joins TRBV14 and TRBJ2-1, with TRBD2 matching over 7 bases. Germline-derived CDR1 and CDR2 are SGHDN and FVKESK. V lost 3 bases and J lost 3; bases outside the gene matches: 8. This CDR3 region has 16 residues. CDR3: CASSQGSGVGYNEQFF. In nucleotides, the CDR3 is TGTGCCAGCAGCCAGGGGAGCGGGGTAGGCTACAATGAGCAGTTCTTC.

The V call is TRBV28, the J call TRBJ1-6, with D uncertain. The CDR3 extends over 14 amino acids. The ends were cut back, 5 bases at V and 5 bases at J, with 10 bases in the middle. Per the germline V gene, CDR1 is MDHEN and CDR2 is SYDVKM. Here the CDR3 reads CASSPGTDNSPLHF. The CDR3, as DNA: TGTGCCAGCAGTCCAGGAACTGATAATTCACCCCTCCACTTT. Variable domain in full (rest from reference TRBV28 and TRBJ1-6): DVKVTQSSRYLVKRTGEKVFLECVQDMDHENMFWYRQDPGLGLRLIYFSYDVKMKEKGDIPEGYSVSREKKERFSLILESASTNQTSMYLCASSPGTDNSPLHFGNGTRLTVT.

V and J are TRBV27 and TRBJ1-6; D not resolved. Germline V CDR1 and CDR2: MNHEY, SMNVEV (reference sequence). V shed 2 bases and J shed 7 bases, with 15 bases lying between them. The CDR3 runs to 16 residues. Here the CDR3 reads CASSLQSRVVNSPLHF. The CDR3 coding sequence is TGTGCCAGCAGTTTACAGTCCCGGGTCGTCAATTCACCCCTCCACTTT.

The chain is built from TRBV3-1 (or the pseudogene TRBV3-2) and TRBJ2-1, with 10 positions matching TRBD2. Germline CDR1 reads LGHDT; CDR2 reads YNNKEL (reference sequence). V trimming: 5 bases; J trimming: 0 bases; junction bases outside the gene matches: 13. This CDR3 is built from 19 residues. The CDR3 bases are TGTGCCAGCAGCTCGAGGGGGCATCCTAGCGGGAGCTCCTACAATGAGCAGTTCTTC. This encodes CASSSRGHPSGSSYNEQFF.

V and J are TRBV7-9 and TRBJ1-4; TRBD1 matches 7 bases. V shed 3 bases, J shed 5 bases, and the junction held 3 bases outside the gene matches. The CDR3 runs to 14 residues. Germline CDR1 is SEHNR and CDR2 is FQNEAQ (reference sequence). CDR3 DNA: TGTGCCAGCAGCTTGAGACAGGGAAATGAAAAACTGTTTTTT. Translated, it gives CASSLRQGNEKLFF.

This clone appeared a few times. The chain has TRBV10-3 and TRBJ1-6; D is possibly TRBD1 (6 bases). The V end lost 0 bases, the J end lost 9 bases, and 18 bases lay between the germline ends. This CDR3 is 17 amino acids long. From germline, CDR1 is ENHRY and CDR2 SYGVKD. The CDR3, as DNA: TGTGCCATCAGTGAGTCGGGGGGGCAAATAACTCGTTCACCCCTCCACTTT. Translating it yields CAISESGGQITRSPLHF.

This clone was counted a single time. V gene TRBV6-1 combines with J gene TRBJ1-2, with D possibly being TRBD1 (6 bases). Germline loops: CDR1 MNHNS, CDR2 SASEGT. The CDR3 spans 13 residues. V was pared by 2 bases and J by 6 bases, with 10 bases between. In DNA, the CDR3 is TGTGCCAGCAGTGAACAGGGGTTAGATGGCTACACCTTC. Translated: CASSEQGLDGYTF.

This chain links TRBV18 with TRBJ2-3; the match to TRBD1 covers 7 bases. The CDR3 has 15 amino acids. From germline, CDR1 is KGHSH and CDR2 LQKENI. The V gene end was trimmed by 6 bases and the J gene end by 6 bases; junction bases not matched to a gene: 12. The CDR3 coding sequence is TGTGCCAGCTCGCGACAGGGTCCTGGGTCGGATACGCAGTATTTT. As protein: CASSRQGPGSDTQYF. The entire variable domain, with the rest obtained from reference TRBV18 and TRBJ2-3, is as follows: NAGVMQNPRHLVRRRGQEARLRCSPMKGHSHVYWYRQLPEEGLKFMVYLQKENIIDESGMPKERFSAEFPKEGPSILRIQQVVRGDSAAYFCASSRQGPGSDTQYFGPGTRLTVL.

The CDR3 region has the DNA TGTGCCAGCAGTTCCGTCGCGGGGGCCTTCACAGATACGCAGTATTTT. Amino acids: CASSSVAGAFTDTQYF. The chain links TRBV28 to TRBJ2-3, with D perhaps TRBD2 (7 bases). Trimming shortened V by 4 bases and J by 2 bases, and 16 bases separated the two germline ends. Germline V CDR1 and CDR2: MDHEN, SYDVKM. This CDR3 has 16 residues.